The 3 T cell receptor beta chains in this list originate from one sample, sequenced in a study of shared clonotypes between healthy human individuals. Naive CD8 cells were CD45RO-negative, positively selected for CCR7, excluding terminally differentiated effector memory CD45RA+ cells. Sequencing used immunoSEQ multiplex PCR; TCRdb keeps in-frame clones, though not all of them. The data contain about 1,900,000 clones, roughly 94% of them singletons. The sample taken for sequencing was naive CD8+ T cells sorted from blood. These receptors were collected from a man aged 18 to 29 in good health.

The chain couples TRBV5-4 to TRBJ2-7; TRBD1 or TRBD2 may be the D gene (5 bases each). This CDR3 contains 15 residues. Trimming cost V 3 bases and J 0 bases, with 13 bases left between them. Germline V gene lookup returns CDR1 SGHNT and CDR2 YYREEE (reference sequence). CDR3 loop: CASSWAGTDSYEQYF. The CDR3 DNA reads TGTGCCAGCAGCTGGGCCGGGACGGACTCCTACGAGCAGTACTTC.

This rearrangement joins TRBV25-1 to TRBJ2-7; a weak D match, TRBD1 (5 bases). The germline V gene encodes CDR1 MGHDK and CDR2 SYGVNS. The CDR3 is 14 residues long. Trimming left V 4 bases short and J 3 bases short, with 13 bases between. CDR3 protein: CASSVPGMHYEQYF. CDR3 nucleotide sequence: TGTGCCAGCAGTGTACCAGGGATGCACTACGAGCAGTACTTC.

The chain combines TRBV4-1 with TRBJ2-5, with D possibly called TRBD1 or TRBD2 (5 bases each). Germline V gene data show CDR1 as MGHRA and CDR2 as YSYEKL. This CDR3 has 18 residues. V gave up 1 base and J gave up 5 bases, with 23 bases separating them. The CDR3 region is CASSQALGFRGVEETQYF. The CDR3 coding sequence is TGCGCCAGCAGCCAAGCACTGGGGTTTCGAGGGGTGGAGGAGACCCAGTACTTC.